A selection of T cell receptor beta chains follows, all from one sample in a study of blood T cell repertoires in COVID-19. The data were produced by immunoSEQ multiplex PCR, yet TCRdb's version contains in-frame clones alone and is incomplete. Counted here are a few hundred thousand clones, 82% occurring once; the ten biggest clones make up about 15%. Sequencing was carried out using PBMCs or T cells enriched from blood (not recorded which). These receptors were obtained from a man aged 40-49 years who had recovered from COVID-19. Each CDR3 is given with its conserved first and last residue. Each record gives: V gene, J gene, clone size, D gene, CDR3 DNA, CDR3 protein. A D gene is named only where the DNA matches it firmly. Clone size, where shown, is once, few, many, or a class for clones that have expanded.

v_gene: TRBV7-3; j_gene: TRBJ2-5; abundance: .; d_gene: TRBD1; CDR3nt: TGTGCCAGCAGCCCGGACAGGGGGTCCTGGGAGACCCAGTACTTC; CDR3aa: CASSPDRGSWETQYF
v_gene: TRBV30; j_gene: TRBJ1-4; abundance: .; d_gene: TRBD1; CDR3nt: TGTGCCTGGAGTTTACAGGGGGTGCGGGAAAAACTGTTTTTT; CDR3aa: CAWSLQGVREKLFF
v_gene: TRBV7-2; j_gene: TRBJ2-2; abundance: .; d_gene: .; CDR3nt: TGTGCCAGCAGCTTATGGGCTAGCTGGGAGCTGTTTTTT; CDR3aa: CASSLWASWELFF
v_gene: TRBV11-2; j_gene: TRBJ2-1; abundance: .; d_gene: TRBD1; CDR3nt: TGTGCCAGCAGCTTAGGATTAGAAGGGGGCTCGTTCTTC; CDR3aa: CASSLGLEGGSFF
v_gene: TRBV28; j_gene: TRBJ2-3; abundance: .; d_gene: .; CDR3nt: TGTGCCAGCAGTTCGGGTCTCGGGGGAGATACGCAGTATTTT; CDR3aa: CASSSGLGGDTQYF
v_gene: TRBV20-1; j_gene: TRBJ1-1; abundance: .; d_gene: .; CDR3nt: TGCAGTGCTGAGGTTGGGGAAGCTTTCTTT; CDR3aa: CSAEVGEAFF
v_gene: TRBV4-3; j_gene: TRBJ2-1; abundance: .; d_gene: .; CDR3nt: TGCGCCAGCAGCCAAGAAAGCGGCTCATACAATGAGCAGTTCTTC; CDR3aa: CASSQESGSYNEQFF
v_gene: TRBV6-5; j_gene: TRBJ1-2; abundance: .; d_gene: .; CDR3nt: TGTGCCAGCCGGGGTCCCTATGGCTACACCTTC; CDR3aa: CASRGPYGYTF
v_gene: TRBV9; j_gene: TRBJ1-1; abundance: .; d_gene: .; CDR3nt: TGTGCCAGCAGCGACCCGCTGGGAGGGACCACTGAAGCTTTCTTT; CDR3aa: CASSDPLGGTTEAFF
v_gene: TRBV11-2; j_gene: TRBJ1-1; abundance: .; d_gene: .; CDR3nt: TGTGCCAGCAGCTTTGCGGGTTTTGACACTGAAGCTTTCTTT; CDR3aa: CASSFAGFDTEAFF
v_gene: TRBV28; j_gene: TRBJ1-2; abundance: .; d_gene: .; CDR3nt: TGTGCCAGCAGTTTACCCATGACTCCCAGCCTCTATGGCTACACCTTC; CDR3aa: CASSLPMTPSLYGYTF
v_gene: TRBV19; j_gene: TRBJ1-3; abundance: .; d_gene: .; CDR3nt: TGTGCCAGTAGCGCGACTTGGAACACCATATATTTT; CDR3aa: CASSATWNTIYF
v_gene: TRBV9; j_gene: TRBJ1-4; abundance: .; d_gene: TRBD1; CDR3nt: TGTGCCAGCAGCGTAGCTGGGGACAGGGGATCCGCAACTAATGAAAAACTGTTTTTT; CDR3aa: CASSVAGDRGSATNEKLFF
v_gene: TRBV2; j_gene: TRBJ1-1; abundance: .; d_gene: TRBD1; CDR3nt: TGTGCCAGCAGAAGGGACAGAATGAACACTGAAGCTTTCTTT; CDR3aa: CASRRDRMNTEAFF
v_gene: TRBV12-5; j_gene: TRBJ2-5; abundance: few; d_gene: .; CDR3nt: TGTGCTAGTGCCCCCGGAGGGCAAGAGACCCAGTACTTC; CDR3aa: CASAPGGQETQYF
v_gene: TRBV7-2; j_gene: TRBJ2-2; abundance: .; d_gene: TRBD2; CDR3nt: TGTGCCAGCACCCCGGCTAGCGGGAGGTGGAACGGGGAGCTGTTTTTT; CDR3aa: CASTPASGRWNGELFF
v_gene: TRBV7-3; j_gene: TRBJ1-2; abundance: .; d_gene: TRBD1; CDR3nt: TGTGCCAGCAGCGCGGGGACAGCTAATAACTATGGCTACACCTTC; CDR3aa: CASSAGTANNYGYTF
v_gene: TRBV7-2; j_gene: TRBJ2-3; abundance: .; d_gene: .; CDR3nt: TGTGCCAGCAGCTTTAACCGCGGCACAGATACGCAGTATTTT; CDR3aa: CASSFNRGTDTQYF
v_gene: TRBV7-6; j_gene: TRBJ1-1; abundance: .; d_gene: TRBD1; CDR3nt: TGTGCCAGCAGCTTAGTAGGGCAGGGGGAAACTGAAGCTTTCTTT; CDR3aa: CASSLVGQGETEAFF
v_gene: TRBV12-3/TRBV12-4; j_gene: TRBJ2-1; abundance: .; d_gene: TRBD1; CDR3nt: TGTGCCAGCAGGGGACAGTTCTCCAATGAGCAGTTCTTC; CDR3aa: CASRGQFSNEQFF
v_gene: TRBV18; j_gene: TRBJ2-5; abundance: .; d_gene: TRBD1; CDR3nt: TGTGCCAGCTCACCACGGGACAGGGAAGAGACCCAGTACTTC; CDR3aa: CASSPRDREETQYF
v_gene: TRBV27; j_gene: TRBJ2-3; abundance: .; d_gene: TRBD2; CDR3nt: TGTGCCAGCAGTACTAGCGGGAGTGCTGATACGCAGTATTTT; CDR3aa: CASSTSGSADTQYF
v_gene: TRBV6-5; j_gene: TRBJ1-5; abundance: .; d_gene: TRBD1; CDR3nt: TGTGCCAGCAGACTCAGGGGGTCTGAACAGCCCCAGCATTTT; CDR3aa: CASRLRGSEQPQHF
v_gene: TRBV24-1; j_gene: TRBJ2-1; abundance: .; d_gene: TRBD2; CDR3nt: TGTGCCACCAGCCAAAGGCGGGGGGGCTCTTACAATGAGCAGTTCTTC; CDR3aa: CATSQRRGGSYNEQFF
v_gene: TRBV9; j_gene: TRBJ2-1; abundance: .; d_gene: TRBD2; CDR3nt: TGTGCCAGCAGCGTAGGGGGAGGGAGGAATGAGCAGTTCTTC; CDR3aa: CASSVGGGRNEQFF
v_gene: TRBV7-6; j_gene: TRBJ1-2; abundance: .; d_gene: .; CDR3nt: TGTGCCAGCAGCCCCCAGACAGGCTCAGGTGGCTACACCTTC; CDR3aa: CASSPQTGSGGYTF
v_gene: TRBV5-4; j_gene: TRBJ1-4; abundance: .; d_gene: .; CDR3nt: TGTGCCAGCAGCTTGTACCCCCGGCGGAATAATGAAAAACTGTTTTTT; CDR3aa: CASSLYPRRNNEKLFF
v_gene: TRBV7-6; j_gene: TRBJ2-1; abundance: .; d_gene: TRBD1; CDR3nt: TGTGCCAGCAGCTCCACACAGGGGAGTGAGCAGTTCTTC; CDR3aa: CASSSTQGSEQFF
v_gene: TRBV29-1; j_gene: TRBJ1-4; abundance: .; d_gene: TRBD1; CDR3nt: TGCAGCGTTCAATCGGGACAGAGTAATGAAAAACTGTTTTTT; CDR3aa: CSVQSGQSNEKLFF
v_gene: TRBV5-1; j_gene: TRBJ2-1; abundance: .; d_gene: TRBD2; CDR3nt: TGCGCCAGCTCCGGAGGGACTAAATACAATGAGCAGTTCTTC; CDR3aa: CASSGGTKYNEQFF
v_gene: TRBV7-9; j_gene: TRBJ1-2; abundance: .; d_gene: TRBD1; CDR3nt: TGTGCCAGCGGAAAATCCATCCGGGACAGGGGCATTGGCTACACCTTC; CDR3aa: CASGKSIRDRGIGYTF